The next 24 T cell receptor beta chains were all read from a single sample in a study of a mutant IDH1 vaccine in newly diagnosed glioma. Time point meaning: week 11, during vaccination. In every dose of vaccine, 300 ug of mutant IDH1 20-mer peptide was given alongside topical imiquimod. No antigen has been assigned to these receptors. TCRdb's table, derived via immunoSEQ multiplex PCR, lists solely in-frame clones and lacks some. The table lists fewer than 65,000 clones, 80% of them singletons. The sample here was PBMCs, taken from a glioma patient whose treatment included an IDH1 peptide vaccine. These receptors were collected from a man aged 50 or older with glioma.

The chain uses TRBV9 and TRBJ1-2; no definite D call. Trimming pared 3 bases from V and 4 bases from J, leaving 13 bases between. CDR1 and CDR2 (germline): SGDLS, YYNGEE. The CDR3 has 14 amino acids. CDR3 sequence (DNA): TGTGCCAGCAGCGAGGGCAGACAAGCCTATGGCTACACCTTC. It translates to CASSEGRQAYGYTF.

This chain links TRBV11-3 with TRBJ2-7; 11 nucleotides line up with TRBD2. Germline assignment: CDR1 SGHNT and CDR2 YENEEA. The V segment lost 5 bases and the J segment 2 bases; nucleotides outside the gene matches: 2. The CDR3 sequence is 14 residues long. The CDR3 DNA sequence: TGTGCCAGCAGCACTAGCGGGGGAGCCTACGAGCAGTACTTC. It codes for CASSTSGGAYEQYF. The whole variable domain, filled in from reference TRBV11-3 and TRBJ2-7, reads EAGVVQSPRYKIIEKKQPVAFWCNPISGHNTLYWYLQNLGQGPELLIRYENEEAVDDSQLPKDRFSAERLKGVDSTLKIQPAELGDSAVYLCASSTSGGAYEQYFGPGTRLTVT.

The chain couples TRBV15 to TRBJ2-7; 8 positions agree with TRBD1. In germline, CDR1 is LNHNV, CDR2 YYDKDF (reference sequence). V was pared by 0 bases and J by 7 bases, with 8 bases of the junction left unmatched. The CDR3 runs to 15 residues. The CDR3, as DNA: TGTGCCACCAGCAGAGATCTGGACAGGGCGAGGGAGCAGTACTTC. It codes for CATSRDLDRAREQYF.

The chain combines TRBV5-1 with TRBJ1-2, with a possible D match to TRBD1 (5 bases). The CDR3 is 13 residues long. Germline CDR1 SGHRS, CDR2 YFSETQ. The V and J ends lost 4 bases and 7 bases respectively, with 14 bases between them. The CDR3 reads CASSRDPGGGYTF. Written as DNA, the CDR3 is TGCGCCAGCAGCAGGGACCCCGGGGGTGGCTACACCTTC.

Here the CDR3 reads CASSPRTGALETQYF. The CDR3 DNA follows: TGTGCCAGCAGCCCTCGGACAGGGGCTCTAGAGACCCAGTACTTC. This sequence joins TRBV7-2 and TRBJ2-5, with 9 bases identical to TRBD1. CDR3 length equals 15 residues. Germline V gene data show CDR1 as SGHTA and CDR2 as FQGNSA. Trimming cost V 5 bases and J 4 bases; bases outside gene matches: 8. Full variable domain (outside the CDR3, taken from reference TRBV7-2 and TRBJ2-5): GAGVSQSPSNKVTEKGKDVELRCDPISGHTALYWYRQSLGQGLEFLIYFQGNSAPDKSGLPSDRFSAERTGGSVSTLTIQRTQQEDSAVYLCASSPRTGALETQYFGPGTRLLVL.

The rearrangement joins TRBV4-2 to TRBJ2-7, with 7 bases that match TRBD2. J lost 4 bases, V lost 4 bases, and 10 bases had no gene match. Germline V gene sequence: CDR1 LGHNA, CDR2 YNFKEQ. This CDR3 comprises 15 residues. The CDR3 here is CASSRPGGGEYEQYF. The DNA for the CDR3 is TGTGCCAGCAGCCGGCCTGGGGGGGGTGAGTACGAGCAGTACTTC.

The CDR3 region is CASTRGIDTEAFF. The CDR3, as DNA: TGTGCCAGTACTAGAGGGATAGACACTGAAGCTTTCTTT. The chain has TRBV19 and TRBJ1-1; D uncertain. The CDR3 is made up of 13 amino acids. Trimming removed 7 bases from V and 3 bases from J, with 12 bases in between. Germline CDR1 reads LNHDA; CDR2 reads SQIVND (reference sequence).

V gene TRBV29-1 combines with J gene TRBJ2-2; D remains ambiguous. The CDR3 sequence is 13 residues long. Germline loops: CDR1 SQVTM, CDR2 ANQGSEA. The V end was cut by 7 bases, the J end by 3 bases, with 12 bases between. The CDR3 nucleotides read TGCAGCGGAAGACGGTCGGACACCGGGGAGCTGTTTTTT. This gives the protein CSGRRSDTGELFF.

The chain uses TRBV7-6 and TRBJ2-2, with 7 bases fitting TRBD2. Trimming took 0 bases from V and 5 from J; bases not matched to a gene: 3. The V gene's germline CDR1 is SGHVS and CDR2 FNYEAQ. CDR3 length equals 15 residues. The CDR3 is CASSLAPSGTGELFF. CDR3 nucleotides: TGTGCCAGCAGCTTAGCGCCTAGCGGTACCGGGGAGCTGTTTTTT.

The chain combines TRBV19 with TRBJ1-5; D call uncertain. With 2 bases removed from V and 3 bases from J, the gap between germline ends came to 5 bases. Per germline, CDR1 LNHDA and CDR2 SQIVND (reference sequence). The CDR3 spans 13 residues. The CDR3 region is CASSIINNQPQHF. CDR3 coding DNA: TGTGCCAGTAGTATAATCAACAATCAGCCCCAGCATTTT. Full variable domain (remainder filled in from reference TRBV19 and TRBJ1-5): DGGITQSPKYLFRKEGQNVTLSCEQNLNHDAMYWYRQDPGQGLRLIYYSQIVNDFQKGDIAEGYSVSREKKESFPLTVTSAQKNPTAFYLCASSIINNQPQHFGDGTRLSIL.

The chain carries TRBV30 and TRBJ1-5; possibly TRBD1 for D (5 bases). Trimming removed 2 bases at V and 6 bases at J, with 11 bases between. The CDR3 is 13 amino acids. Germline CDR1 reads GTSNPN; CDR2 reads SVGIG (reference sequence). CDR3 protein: CAWSTMGGQPQHF. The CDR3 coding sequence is TGTGCCTGGAGTACCATGGGGGGTCAGCCCCAGCATTTT. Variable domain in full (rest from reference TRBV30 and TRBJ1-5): SQTIHQWPATLVQPVGSPLSLECTVEGTSNPNLYWYRQAAGRGLQLLFYSVGIGQISSEVPQNLSASRPQDRQFILSSKKLLLSDSGFYLCAWSTMGGQPQHFGDGTRLSIL.

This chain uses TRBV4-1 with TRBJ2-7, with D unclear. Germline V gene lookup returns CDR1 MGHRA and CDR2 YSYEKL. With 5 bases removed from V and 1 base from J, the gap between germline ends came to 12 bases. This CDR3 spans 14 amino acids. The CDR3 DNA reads TGCGCCAGCAGCTACGATCCGACGTCCTACGAGCAGTACTTC. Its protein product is CASSYDPTSYEQYF.

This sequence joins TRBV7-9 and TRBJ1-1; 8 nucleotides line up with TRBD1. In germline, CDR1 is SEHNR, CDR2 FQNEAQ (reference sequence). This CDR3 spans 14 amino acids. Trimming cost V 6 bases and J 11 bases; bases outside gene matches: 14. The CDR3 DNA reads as TGTGCCAGCAGGTATGCAGGGGGCGCGGGCTCGGCTTTCTTT. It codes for CASRYAGGAGSAFF. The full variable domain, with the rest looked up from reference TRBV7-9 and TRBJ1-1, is DTGVSQNPRHKITKRGQNVTFRCDPISEHNRLYWYRQTLGQGPEFLTYFQNEAQLEKSRLLSDRFSAERPKGSFSTLEIQRTEQGDSAMYLCASRYAGGAGSAFFGQGTRLTVV.

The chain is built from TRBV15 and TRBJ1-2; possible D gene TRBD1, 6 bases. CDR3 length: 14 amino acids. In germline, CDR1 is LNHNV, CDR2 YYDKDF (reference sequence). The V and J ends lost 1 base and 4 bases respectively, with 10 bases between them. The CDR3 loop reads CATSRARGSYGYTF. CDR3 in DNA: TGTGCCACCAGCAGAGCCAGGGGTTCCTATGGCTACACCTTC.

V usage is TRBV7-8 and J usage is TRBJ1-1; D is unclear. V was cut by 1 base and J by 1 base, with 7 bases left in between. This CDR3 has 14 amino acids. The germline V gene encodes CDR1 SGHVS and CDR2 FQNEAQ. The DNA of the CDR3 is TGTGCCAGCAGCTTAGGCAACAGGAACACTGAAGCTTTCTTT. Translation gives CASSLGNRNTEAFF. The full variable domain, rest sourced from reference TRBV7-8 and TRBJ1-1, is GAGVSQSPRYKVAKRGQDVALRCDPISGHVSLFWYQQALGQGPEFLTYFQNEAQLDKSGLPSDRFFAERPEGSVSTLKIQRTQQEDSAVYLCASSLGNRNTEAFFGQGTRLTVV.

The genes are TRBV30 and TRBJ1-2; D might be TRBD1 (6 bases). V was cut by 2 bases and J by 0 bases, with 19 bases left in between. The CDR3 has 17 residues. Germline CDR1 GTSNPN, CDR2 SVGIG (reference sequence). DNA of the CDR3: TGTGCCTGGAGTTTCCATTCGACAGGAGTCTCTAACTATGGCTACACCTTC. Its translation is CAWSFHSTGVSNYGYTF.

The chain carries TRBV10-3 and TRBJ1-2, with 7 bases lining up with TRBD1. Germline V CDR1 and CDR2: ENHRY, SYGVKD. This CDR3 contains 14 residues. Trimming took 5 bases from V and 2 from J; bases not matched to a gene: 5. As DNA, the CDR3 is TGTGCCATCAGTCCCATGACAGGGAACTATGGCTACACCTTC. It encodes CAISPMTGNYGYTF.

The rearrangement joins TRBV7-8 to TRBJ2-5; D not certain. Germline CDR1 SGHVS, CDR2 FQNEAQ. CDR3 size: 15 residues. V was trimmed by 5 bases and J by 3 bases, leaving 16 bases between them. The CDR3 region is CASSQQLSEKETQYF. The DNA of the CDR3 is TGTGCCAGCAGCCAACAGTTATCAGAAAAAGAGACCCAGTACTTC.

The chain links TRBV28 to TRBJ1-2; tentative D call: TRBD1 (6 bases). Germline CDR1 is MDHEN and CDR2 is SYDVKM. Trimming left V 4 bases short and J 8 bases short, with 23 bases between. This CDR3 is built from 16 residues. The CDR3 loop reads CASSSRGLLNPLGYTF. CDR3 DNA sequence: TGTGCCAGCAGTTCCAGGGGACTCCTTAACCCACTGGGCTACACCTTC.

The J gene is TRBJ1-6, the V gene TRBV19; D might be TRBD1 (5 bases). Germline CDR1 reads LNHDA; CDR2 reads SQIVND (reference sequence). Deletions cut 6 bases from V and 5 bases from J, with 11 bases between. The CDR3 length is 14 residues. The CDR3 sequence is CASRTGTDNSPLHF. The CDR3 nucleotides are TGTGCCAGTAGGACCGGGACGGATAATTCACCCCTCCACTTT.

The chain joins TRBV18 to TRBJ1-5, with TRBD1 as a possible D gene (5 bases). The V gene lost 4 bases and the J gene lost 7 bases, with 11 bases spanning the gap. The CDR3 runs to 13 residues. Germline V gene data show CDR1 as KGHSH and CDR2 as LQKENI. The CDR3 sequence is CASSLGLGQPQHF. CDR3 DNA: TGTGCCAGCTCACTGGGGCTTGGACAGCCCCAGCATTTT. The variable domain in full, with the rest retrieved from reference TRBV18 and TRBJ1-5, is NAGVMQNPRHLVRRRGQEARLRCSPMKGHSHVYWYRQLPEEGLKFMVYLQKENIIDESGMPKERFSAEFPKEGPSILRIQQVVRGDSAAYFCASSLGLGQPQHFGDGTRLSIL.

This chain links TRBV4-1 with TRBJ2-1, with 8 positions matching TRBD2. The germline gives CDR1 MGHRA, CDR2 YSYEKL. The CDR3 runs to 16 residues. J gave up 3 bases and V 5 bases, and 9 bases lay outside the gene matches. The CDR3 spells CASSGGGPKLYNEQFF. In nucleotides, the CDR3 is TGCGCCAGCAGCGGCGGGGGGCCGAAACTCTACAATGAGCAGTTCTTC.

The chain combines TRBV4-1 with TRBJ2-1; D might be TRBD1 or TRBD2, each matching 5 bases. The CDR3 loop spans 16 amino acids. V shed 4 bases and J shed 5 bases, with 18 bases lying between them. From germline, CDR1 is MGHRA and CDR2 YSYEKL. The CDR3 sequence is CASSPTGRNTDNEQFF. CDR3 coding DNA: TGCGCCAGCAGCCCAACGGGACGAAATACAGACAATGAGCAGTTCTTC.

The CDR3 protein is CASSRLGSSYNEQFF. The CDR3 coding sequence is TGTGCCAGTAGTCGCCTGGGGAGCTCCTACAATGAGCAGTTCTTC. The rearrangement joins TRBV19 to TRBJ2-1, with D tentatively TRBD2 (5 bases). The V end lost 5 bases, the J end lost 0 bases, and 11 bases lay between the germline ends. This CDR3 has 15 amino acids. Germline V CDR1 and CDR2: LNHDA, SQIVND (reference sequence).